These 2 T cell receptor beta chains came from one sample sequenced in a study of T cell responses to AZD1222 COVID-19 vaccine. The method was immunoSEQ multiplex PCR; TCRdb's version includes in-frame clones alone and lacks a portion of them. Among approximately 94,000 clones listed, 70% to 90% were seen once. Sequencing was performed on peripheral blood, taken on day 0 of MenACWY control vaccination. These receptors were obtained from an adult in good health.

The V gene is TRBV2, the J gene TRBJ2-3; D unresolved. Germline V gene data show CDR1 as SNHLY and CDR2 as FYNNEI. CDR3 size: 16 residues. The V gene lost 3 bases and the J gene lost 4 bases, with 17 bases spanning the gap. CDR3 region: CASSDGPPNGADTQYF. DNA of the CDR3: TGTGCCAGCAGTGATGGTCCCCCGAATGGTGCAGATACGCAGTATTTT.

This clone was detected once. The chain joins TRBV27 to TRBJ1-2; the D is unclear. Germline V gives CDR1 MNHEY, CDR2 SMNVEV (reference sequence). The CDR3 extends over 15 amino acids. Trimming removed 6 bases at V and 2 bases at J, with 16 bases between. The CDR3 reads CASRPNAGENYGYTF. The CDR3 DNA sequence: TGTGCCAGCAGACCGAACGCCGGGGAGAACTATGGCTACACCTTC.